The sample holds many counts of the clone carrying this T cell receptor beta chain. The antigen is not known. The sample is drawn from a study of identical twins. Notes on the study in general: Among monozygotic twins, out-of-frame TCR alpha sharing exceeded what models predicted.

Germline V gene data show CDR1 as MNHNS and CDR2 as SASEGT. Trimming cost V 8 bases and J 0 bases; bases outside gene matches: 4. This CDR3 is built from 15 residues. TCRdb itself ran the 5' RACE reads through MiXCR, one entry per CDR3 protein. This sample has around 470,000 distinct CDR3 sequences, with 12% to 15% found just once. This sample also appeared in a second study, on yellow fever vaccine responses in identical twins. That report adds: Twins reportedly had a vaccine T cell response that seemed partly convergent, partly personalized.

The sequenced sample consisted of CD4+ T cells sorted from blood. V usage is TRBV6-1 and J usage is TRBJ1-5; TRBD1 aligns across 10 bases. The sequence was obtained from a woman under 30 in good health. The CDR3 region is CASRQGANSNQPQHF. In DNA form, the CDR3 reads TGTGCCAGCCGACAGGGGGCTAATAGCAATCAGCCCCAGCATTTT.